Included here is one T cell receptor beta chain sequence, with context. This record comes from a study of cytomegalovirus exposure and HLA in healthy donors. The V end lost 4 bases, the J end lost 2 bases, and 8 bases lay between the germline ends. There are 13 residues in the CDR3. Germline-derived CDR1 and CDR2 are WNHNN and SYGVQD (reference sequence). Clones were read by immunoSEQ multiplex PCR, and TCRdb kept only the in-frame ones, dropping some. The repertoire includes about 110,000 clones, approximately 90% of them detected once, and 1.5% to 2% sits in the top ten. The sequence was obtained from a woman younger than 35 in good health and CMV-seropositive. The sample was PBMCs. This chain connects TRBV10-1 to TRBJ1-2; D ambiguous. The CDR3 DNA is TGCGCCAGCAGTGCCGGGTTGAACTATGGCTACACCTTC. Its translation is CASSAGLNYGYTF.